This TCR beta chain was captured in a study of blood T cell repertoires in COVID-19. As originally analysed: Reference gene primer amplification yielded estimated nucleated cell counts. Sequenced by immunoSEQ multiplex PCR; TCRdb stores in-frame clones only, minus some. The V and J calls and clone size are taken from that table; D and trimming were inferred from the DNA. The sample yields fewer than 100,000 clones, approximately 80% seen once. Trimming removed 2 bases from V and 5 bases from J, with 14 bases in between. The CDR3 has 15 residues. Germline loops: CDR1 SGHRS, CDR2 YFSETQ. The TCR originated in a man in his fifties with acute or convalescent COVID-19. The specimen sequenced was peripheral blood. The rearrangement links TRBV5-1 to TRBJ2-1, with D perhaps TRBD2 (5 bases). CDR3 coding DNA: TGCGCCAGCAGCTTACTAAGATTTAGCGACAATGAGCAGTTCTTC. This translates into CASSLLRFSDNEQFF.